The present entry profiles one TCR beta chain with its context. As yet, its antigen is unknown. Vbeta (60) and Jbeta (13) primers were used in the PCR. Per the authors' pipeline: An analysis performed later counted around 80 million unique TCR beta chains (roughly 11 million of them shared). Sequencing used immunoSEQ multiplex PCR; TCRdb keeps in-frame clones, though not all of them. V and J calls plus clone size are reproduced from that table; the DNA served to infer D and trimming. This sample carries some 120,000 clones, 80% of them seen once, and the ten largest clones take 3.3%. The source of the sample is a study of cytomegalovirus exposure and HLA in healthy donors. General study results and limits: According to the study, some 160 TCR beta chains were cytomegalovirus-associated.

The germline CDR1 and CDR2 sequences are KGHSH and LQKENI. J lost 4 bases, V lost 8 bases, and 10 bases had no gene match. The CDR3 contains 14 residues. The chain employs TRBV18 and TRBJ1-1; 7 bases are a match to TRBD1. The receptor's source is a male donor in good health and CMV-seronegative. The specimen sequenced was PBMCs. The CDR3 sequence: CASTEGQRGTEAFF. The CDR3 nucleotides read TGTGCCAGCACGGAGGGACAGAGGGGCACTGAAGCTTTCTTT.